This TCR beta chain was identified during a study of shared clonotypes between healthy human individuals. Points from the study as a whole: The rarefaction results pointed to incomplete sorted-subset sequencing despite large depth.

This CDR3 has 14 amino acids. Germline CDR1 SGHTA, CDR2 FQGNSA. V lost 4 bases to trimming and J lost 0 bases, with 9 bases between them. This clone appeared a single time. Antigen unknown. Original analysis: Filtering differed because ImmunoSEQ produced junction-only sequences that carried no quality scores. Sequenced by immunoSEQ multiplex PCR; TCRdb stores in-frame clones only, minus some. That table is the source of V, J and clone size, and D and trimming were worked out from the DNA. The table has more than 2,000,000 clones, more than 80% seen once. The chain employs TRBV7-2 and TRBJ2-5, with D tentatively TRBD1 or TRBD2 (5 bases each). The sequenced sample consisted of naive CD4+ T cells from PBMCs. Subset in this sample: CD45RA+ positively selected. This TCR derives from a man between 18 and 29 years old in good health. Some clones in this sample may be carry-over from other donors' samples. The CDR3 coding sequence is TGTGCCAGCAGCTCCGGGGCGTACCAAGAGACCCAGTACTTC. Translating it yields CASSSGAYQETQYF.